These 27 T cell receptor beta chains were all obtained from the same sample, sequenced in a study of neurological immune-mediated disorders. Documented time point: longitudinal time-point 3. TCRdb reprocessed the 5' RACE reads with MiXCR, giving one entry per CDR3 protein. The sample records about 53,000 distinct CDR3 sequences, roughly 8.4% being singletons. Sequencing was performed on PBMCs. The receptors stem from a woman aged 35 to 49 in good health.

Ten or more counts support this clonotype. This rearrangement joins TRBV6-5 to TRBJ1-1; D is uncertain. CDR3 length equals 17 residues. The V end lost 2 bases, the J end lost 1 base, and 17 bases lay between the germline ends. The germline V gene encodes CDR1 MNHEY and CDR2 SVGAGI. This CDR3 reads CASSYVFLGRTNTEAFF. The CDR3 region has the DNA TGTGCCAGCAGTTACGTATTTTTGGGCAGGACGAACACTGAAGCTTTCTTT.

This clonotype was seen once. A read error may be the cause here, since a much bigger clone is one base away. V usage is TRBV20-1 and J usage is TRBJ2-2; TRBD1 matches 9 bases. The CDR3 spans 16 residues. V shed 6 bases, J shed 5 bases, and the junction held 13 bases outside the gene matches. Germline V gives CDR1 DFQATT, CDR2 SNEGSKA (reference sequence). CDR3 residues: CSANVPGQGVTGELFF. The CDR3 DNA is TGCAGTGCCAATGTACCGGGACAGGGAGTGACCGGGGAGCTGTTTTTT.

This clonotype was seen at least ten times. The chain is built from TRBV9 and TRBJ2-2; no firm D call. CDR1 and CDR2 from the germline V gene are SGDLS and YYNGEE. This CDR3 region has 12 residues. The V end lost 3 bases, the J end lost 13 bases, and 13 bases lay between the germline ends. The CDR3 nucleotides are TGTGCCAGCAGCGAAGACCCGACTCGGCTGTTTTTT. Its protein is CASSEDPTRLFF.

This clonotype was counted ten times or more. This chain joins TRBV5-1 and TRBJ2-6, with TRBD2 matching over 8 bases. The CDR3 length is 15 residues. In germline, CDR1 is SGHRS, CDR2 YFSETQ. V was pared by 4 bases and J by 2 bases, with 2 bases of the junction left unmatched. The CDR3 coding sequence is TGCGCCAGCAGCCGGGGGGGCCCTGGGGCCAACGTCCTGACTTTC. It specifies CASSRGGPGANVLTF. The complete variable domain, with remaining parts taken from reference TRBV5-1 and TRBJ2-6, reads KAGVTQTPRYLIKTRGQQVTLSCSPISGHRSVSWYQQTPGQGLQFLFEYFSETQRNKGNFPGRFSGRQFSNSRSEMNVSTLELGDSALYLCASSRGGPGANVLTFGAGSRLTVL.

This clonotype has at least ten counts. The chain links TRBV18 to TRBJ2-6; D is ambiguous. Looked up from germline, CDR1 is KGHSH and CDR2 is LQKENI. This CDR3 region has 17 residues. Trimming removed 1 base from V and 2 bases from J, with 12 bases in between. CDR3 residues: CASSPRAGSTGANVLTF. CDR3 sequence (DNA): TGTGCCAGCTCACCACGCGCAGGATCTACTGGGGCCAACGTCCTGACTTTC.

This clonotype was counted at least ten times. The chain joins TRBV12-3 or TRBV12-4 to TRBJ1-4, with TRBD1 matching over 8 bases. V trimming: 3 bases; J trimming: 10 bases; junction bases outside the gene matches: 7. The CDR3 runs 14 residues. In DNA, the CDR3 is TGTGCCAGCAGTTTTAGGACAGGGAGGGGAAAACTGTTTTTT. It encodes CASSFRTGRGKLFF.

This chain uses TRBV10-2 with TRBJ1-1, with 8 bases that match TRBD1. There are 16 residues in the CDR3. Germline V gene sequence: CDR1 WSHSY, CDR2 SAAADI. V lost 4 bases and J lost 2; bases outside the gene matches: 9. The CDR3, as DNA: TGCGCCAGCAGTGGGACAGGGAGCCAACATAACACTGAAGCTTTCTTT. Protein: CASSGTGSQHNTEAFF.

This clonotype was recorded many times. The chain combines TRBV7-3 with TRBJ2-1; D is ambiguous. Trimming shortened V by 5 bases and J by 1 base, and 6 bases separated the two germline ends. CDR1 is SGHTA and CDR2 is FQGTGA in the germline V gene. This CDR3 contains 13 residues. CDR3 DNA: TGTGCCAGCAGCCCGACTTCCTACAATGAGCAGTTCTTC. Protein sequence: CASSPTSYNEQFF.

Ten or more counts support this clonotype. The V and J genes are TRBV6-5 and TRBJ2-2; D is ambiguous. Per germline, CDR1 MNHEY and CDR2 SVGAGI. V dropped 5 bases and J dropped 0 bases, with 7 bases sitting between them. This CDR3 comprises 14 residues. As DNA, the CDR3 is TGTGCCAGCAGTGACACGTCGAACACCGGGGAGCTGTTTTTT. Encoded protein: CASSDTSNTGELFF.

In its sample, this clonotype was seen many times. J is TRBJ1-4 and V is TRBV12-5, with D unclear. Per germline, CDR1 LGHNT and CDR2 FRNRAP. The V end lost 1 base, the J end lost 4 bases, and 7 bases lay between the germline ends. The CDR3 is 14 residues long. The CDR3: CASGLGRRNEKLFF. CDR3 coding DNA: TGTGCTAGTGGTTTGGGACGGCGTAATGAAAAACTGTTTTTT.

This clonotype has ten or more counts. The chain couples TRBV7-8 to TRBJ1-1; the D is unclear. This CDR3 contains 13 residues. Germline CDR1 and CDR2: SGHVS and FQNEAQ. Trimming cost V 2 bases and J 0 bases, with 4 bases left between them. CDR3 DNA sequence: TGTGCCAGCAGCTTATGGGTGAACACTGAAGCTTTCTTT. Translating it yields CASSLWVNTEAFF.

By share of the sample, this clonotype is medium-sized. This chain uses TRBV20-1 with TRBJ1-5; D is unresolved. Trimming cost V 2 bases and J 10 bases, with 15 bases left between them. Germline CDR1 reads DFQATT; CDR2 reads SNEGSKA (reference sequence). This CDR3 comprises 13 residues. The CDR3 DNA follows: TGCAGTGCTAGACTAAGAATGGCACAACCCCAGCATTTT. Protein sequence: CSARLRMAQPQHF.

About this clonotype itself: The junction shows a germline mismatch at one end, possibly a read error. The chain uses TRBV7-9 and TRBJ2-5; weak D call: TRBD2 (5 bases). The V gene's germline CDR1 is SEHNR and CDR2 FQNEAQ (reference sequence). This CDR3 comprises 16 residues. DNA of the CDR3: TGTGCAAGCAGCTTAGACCCCGGACTCCTTCAAGAGACCCAGTACTTC. Translation gives CASSLDPGLLQETQYF. The full variable domain, with the rest looked up from reference TRBV7-9 and TRBJ2-5, is DTGVSQNPRHKITKRGQNVTFRCDPISEHNRLYWYRQTLGQGPEFLTYFQNEAQLEKSRLLSDRFSAERPKGSFSTLEIQRTEQGDSAMYLCASSLDPGLLQETQYFGPGTRLLVL.

This clonotype has at least ten counts. The chain joins TRBV6-2 or TRBV6-3 to TRBJ2-7; D gene ambiguous. In germline, CDR1 is MNHEY, CDR2 SVGEGT. Trimming left V 9 bases short and J 2 bases short, with 17 bases between. The CDR3 extends over 14 amino acids. This CDR3 is CASARTFVPYEQYF. The CDR3 bases are TGTGCCAGTGCGCGAACGTTCGTGCCCTACGAGCAGTACTTC.

Ten or more counts support this clonotype. The CDR3 region has the DNA TGTGCCAGCAGCGTGGCATTCCCCCCCTACGAGCAGTACTTC. This sequence encodes CASSVAFPPYEQYF. The genes are TRBV5-6 and TRBJ2-7; D not certain. Looked up from germline, CDR1 is SGHDT and CDR2 is YYEEEE. Deletions cut 4 bases from V and 2 bases from J, with 13 bases between. CDR3 length: 14 amino acids.

This clonotype has a handful of counts. The chain couples TRBV4-1 to TRBJ2-3; D perhaps matches TRBD2 (5 bases). Germline CDR1 MGHRA, CDR2 YSYEKL. Trimming left V 4 bases short and J 1 base short, with 12 bases between. There are 15 residues in the CDR3. The CDR3, as DNA: TGCGCCAGCAGCCTACAAGCGGATCGCACAGATACGCAGTATTTT. Encoded protein: CASSLQADRTDTQYF.

The table lists this clonotype with many counts. This CDR3 reads CASSPDRAGAYGYTF. Here the CDR3 DNA reads TGTGCCAGCAGCCCCGACAGGGCAGGGGCGTATGGCTACACCTTC. The chain couples TRBV14 to TRBJ1-2, with 7 bases matching TRBD1. This CDR3 spans 15 amino acids. The ends lost 4 bases at V and 5 bases at J; junction bases unmatched: 10. From germline, CDR1 is SGHDN and CDR2 FVKESK.

This clonotype was picked up many times. This chain uses TRBV5-5 with TRBJ2-1, with unresolved D. Trimming removed 0 bases at V and 5 bases at J, with 6 bases between. The CDR3 sequence is 13 residues long. The germline gives CDR1 SGHKS, CDR2 YYEKEE (reference sequence). This chain's CDR3 is CASSLATNNEQFF. CDR3 sequence (DNA): TGTGCCAGCAGCTTGGCCACGAACAATGAGCAGTTCTTC.

Ten or more counts support this clonotype. The chain is built from TRBV14 and TRBJ2-7; 8 bases agree with TRBD2. This CDR3 contains 17 residues. Germline V lookup: CDR1 SGHDN, CDR2 FVKESK. After removal of 4 bases from V and 2 bases from J, the junction contained 13 bases not matched to a gene. The CDR3 bases are TGTGCCAGCAGCCCGGGACTAGTCCGCATTTTTCCCTACGAGCAGTACTTC. It yields the protein CASSPGLVRIFPYEQYF.

This clonotype was counted a few times. This chain uses TRBV5-6 with TRBJ2-5, with D unresolved. V lost 0 bases to trimming and J lost 2 bases, with 8 bases between them. Per the germline V gene, CDR1 is SGHDT and CDR2 is YYEEEE. The CDR3 is 14 amino acids. CDR3 nucleotide sequence: TGTGCCAGCAGCTTGGGACCTCAACAAGAGACCCAGTACTTC. It codes for CASSLGPQQETQYF. The whole variable domain, filled in from reference TRBV5-6 and TRBJ2-5, reads DAGVTQSPTHLIKTRGQQVTLRCSPKSGHDTVSWYQQALGQGPQFIFQYYEEEERQRGNFPDRFSGHQFPNYSSELNVNALLLGDSALYLCASSLGPQQETQYFGPGTRLLVL.

The chain combines TRBV6-5 with TRBJ1-1; the match to TRBD1 covers 9 bases. Per the germline V gene, CDR1 is MNHEY and CDR2 is SVGAGI. V dropped 6 bases and J dropped 7; count of bases not matched to a gene: 12. The CDR3 is 15 amino acids. As DNA, the CDR3 is TGTGCCAGCAGACCGACCGGGACAGGGTTCAATGAAGCTTTCTTT. This codes for CASRPTGTGFNEAFF.

This clonotype appeared many times. This chain uses TRBV9 with TRBJ1-2; D may be TRBD1 (6 bases). This CDR3 comprises 16 residues. CDR1 SGDLS and CDR2 YYNGEE come from the germline V gene. V lost 0 bases to trimming and J lost 2 bases, with 14 bases between them. The CDR3 sequence is CASSVESGVVNYGYTF. The CDR3 DNA is TGTGCCAGCAGCGTAGAATCAGGGGTTGTAAACTATGGCTACACCTTC.

This clonotype has at least ten counts. The chain links TRBV12-3 or TRBV12-4 to TRBJ2-2; D is possibly TRBD2 (5 bases). The CDR3 has 14 amino acids. Deletions cut 0 bases from V and 4 bases from J, with 6 bases between. CDR3: CASSLAGSTGELFF. CDR3 coding DNA: TGTGCCAGCAGTTTAGCGGGGAGCACCGGGGAGCTGTTTTTT.

A few counts support this clonotype. V and J are TRBV12-3 or TRBV12-4 and TRBJ2-3; 9 nucleotides line up with TRBD2. The CDR3 contains 15 residues. V gave up 1 base and J gave up 4 bases; unmatched junction bases: 3. The CDR3 DNA follows: TGTGCCAGCAGTTTAGGAGCGGGAGGCCCAGATACGCAGTATTTT. It translates to CASSLGAGGPDTQYF.

This clonotype was found many times. The V and J genes are TRBV4-2 and TRBJ2-2; TRBD2 matches at 14 bases. Per the germline V gene, CDR1 is LGHNA and CDR2 is YNFKEQ. Trimming at V came to 0 bases and at J to 9 bases, leaving 9 bases not matched to a gene. The CDR3 contains 18 residues. CDR3 in amino acids: CASSQDMAGLAGARELFF. CDR3 DNA: TGTGCCAGCAGCCAAGATATGGCGGGACTAGCGGGGGCGCGGGAGCTGTTTTTT.

This clonotype was found many times. CDR3 loop: CASSGERSSEKLFF. The DNA of the CDR3 is TGTGCCAGCTCGGGGGAGAGGAGTTCTGAAAAACTGTTTTTT. The V call is TRBV18, the J call TRBJ1-4; possibly TRBD1 for D (5 bases). CDR1 and CDR2 from the germline V gene are KGHSH and LQKENI. The CDR3 has 14 amino acids. Trimming left V 6 bases short and J 7 bases short, with 15 bases between.

This clonotype was seen repeatedly, ten times or more. The rearrangement joins TRBV7-8 to TRBJ1-3; the D gene is possibly TRBD1 (5 bases). The CDR3 has 15 amino acids. Trimming took 5 bases from V and 2 from J, leaving 13 bases between them. Germline lookup yields CDR1 SGHVS and CDR2 FQNEAQ. This chain's CDR3 is CASSKQGFAGNTIYF. In nucleotides, the CDR3 is TGTGCCAGCAGCAAGCAGGGTTTTGCTGGAAACACCATATATTTT. Filled out from reference TRBV7-8 and TRBJ1-3, the complete variable domain reads GAGVSQSPRYKVAKRGQDVALRCDPISGHVSLFWYQQALGQGPEFLTYFQNEAQLDKSGLPSDRFFAERPEGSVSTLKIQRTQQEDSAVYLCASSKQGFAGNTIYFGEGSWLTVV.